This record concerns one TCR beta chain sequence. Antigen unknown. This sample was included in a study of T cell responses to AZD1222 COVID-19 vaccine. Study conclusions and caveats: Two AZD1222 administrations were followed by greater Spike-specific TCR breadth and depth.

The repertoire was sequenced with immunoSEQ multiplex PCR; TCRdb's copy has only in-frame clones and lacks some. This sample yields around 150,000 clones, of which about four fifths are seen a single time; 4.1% belongs to the top ten. This TCR derives from an adult in good health. The sample in question was peripheral blood, obtained on day 0 of AZD1222 vaccination.

For the CDR3, the DNA is TGTGCCATCGGTAGGGGTGAGCGTACGCAGTATTTT. Amino acids: CAIGRGERTQYF. The rearrangement joins TRBV3-1 (or the pseudogene TRBV3-2) to TRBJ2-3; possibly TRBD1 for D (5 bases). Trimming took off 10 bases at V and 8 bases at J, with 16 bases between the two ends. The CDR3 totals 12 residues. Germline lookup yields CDR1 LGHDT and CDR2 YNNKEL (reference sequence).